Here is one T cell receptor beta chain with its context. The antigen is undetermined. This sample was taken from a study of T cells expressing NK-cell markers. On the study more broadly: Source material for TCR beta repertoires consisted of sorted CD3+CD56+NKG2C+, CD3+CD56+NKG2C- and CD3+CD56-NKG2C+ T cells. Seven sequenced donors out of eight were HCMV-seropositive, one seronegative. General study results and limits: A few donors' CD3+CD56-NKG2C+ cells were dominated by the same clonotypes. A range of about 1.0-7.0% of CD8+ T cells consisted of dominant NKG2C+ clonotypes in six donors.

TCRdb re-called the 5' RACE reads and catalogs CDR3 proteins one per entry, DNA excluded. Here the sample table reports 400,000 to 550,000 distinct CDR3 sequences. Germline lookup yields CDR1 SGHRS and CDR2 YFSETQ. CDR3 length: 15 amino acids. The source is a woman aged 18 to 75 in good health. Sequencing was performed on blood T cells: a sorted CD56 or NKG2C T cell subset, CD4+ or CD8+ T cells, or bulk PBMC T cells (not recorded which). This sequence joins TRBV5-1 and TRBJ2-7; TCRdb reports TRBD1, a call that lacks DNA to check it against. The CDR3 reads CASSLDGQGLFRQYF.